The sequence of this T cell receptor beta chain was determined in a study of blood T cell repertoires in COVID-19. Study context: Sites across the United States, Italy and Spain contributed samples from acute and convalescent COVID-19.

This table comes from immunoSEQ multiplex PCR, and its TCRdb copy is limited to in-frame clones, with some not included. The repertoire consists of 97,000 or so clones, with 82% occurring once and the leading ten covering approximately 11%. Germline loops: CDR1 SGHRS, CDR2 YFSETQ. Between the trimmed V and J ends, which lost 3 bases and 4 bases, there was a span of 26 bases. The CDR3 loop spans 19 amino acids. The sequence derives from a man between 70 and 80 years old with active or convalescent COVID-19. J is TRBJ1-5 and V is TRBV5-1, with D possibly matching TRBD1 (5 bases). Material: peripheral blood. The CDR3 nucleotides read TGCGCCAGCAGCTCACTCCCGTCATCCGATTCGGAGGGGAATCAGCCCCAGCATTTT. The encoded protein is CASSSLPSSDSEGNQPQHF.